These 29 T cell receptor beta chains were sequenced from one sample in a study of post-analysis software for immune sequencing data. Each TCR beta cDNA library carried unique molecular identifiers. TCRdb used MiXCR to reprocess the PCR reads, holding one entry per CDR3 protein. This sample has approximately 350,000 distinct CDR3 sequences, with around a third found just once. Notes on the study in general: In patients, TRBV5-6, TRBV5-1 and TRBV20-1 belonged to five TRBV segments found more frequently than in controls.

Their specific antigens are unknown. Sequenced sample: blood. Receptors originate from a girl aged 10-17 years with multiple sclerosis.

CDR3 amino acids: CRVNQPQHF. CDR3 bases: TGCAGGGTCAATCAGCCCCAGCATTTT. The chain recombines TRBV29-1 with TRBJ1-5; D remains ambiguous. Germline V CDR1 and CDR2: SQVTM, ANQGSEA. The CDR3 is 9 amino acids.

The chain has TRBV7-2 and TRBJ2-3, with 10 nucleotides matching TRBD2. With V trimmed by 2 bases and J by 1 base, 9 bases remained unmatched. Germline loops: CDR1 SGHTA, CDR2 FQGNSA. The CDR3 consists of 18 residues. CDR3 region: CASSLQASGGGRTDTQYF. The DNA for the CDR3 is TGTGCCAGCAGCTTACAGGCTAGCGGGGGAGGGCGCACAGATACGCAGTATTTT.

The chain's CDR3 is CASSLAASVLGPTDTQYF. CDR3 DNA: TGCGCCAGCAGCCTAGCCGCCTCGGTCCTAGGCCCCACAGATACGCAGTATTTT. V and J are TRBV4-3 and TRBJ2-3; D is uncertain. Trimming took 4 bases from V and 2 from J, leaving 22 bases between them. The germline V gene encodes CDR1 LGHNA and CDR2 YSLEER. This CDR3 comprises 18 residues.

The gene calls are TRBV7-3 and TRBJ2-7; D may correspond to TRBD1 or TRBD2 (5 bases each). With 6 bases removed from V and 3 bases from J, the gap between germline ends came to 15 bases. The CDR3 is 14 amino acids. Looked up from germline, CDR1 is SGHTA and CDR2 is FQGTGA. The CDR3 DNA follows: TGTGCCAGCAGTAAGGGACCCCCCGACTACGAGCAGTACTTC. Its translation is CASSKGPPDYEQYF.

This clonotype is a singleton in its sample. This rearrangement joins TRBV12-3 or TRBV12-4 to TRBJ1-6; 11 bases are shared with TRBD1. V dropped 5 bases and J dropped 8; count of bases not matched to a gene: 2. This CDR3 comprises 14 residues. CDR3 DNA: TGTGCCAGCAGTGCGGGACAGGGGGATTCACCCCTCCACTTT. This gives the protein CASSAGQGDSPLHF.

The chain links TRBV7-2 to TRBJ2-1; D gene ambiguous. This CDR3 has 15 residues. Trimming cost V 5 bases and J 7 bases, with 18 bases left between them. The germline gives CDR1 SGHTA, CDR2 FQGNSA. The CDR3, as DNA: TGTGCCAGCAGCATTGGACGGACGGCGTGGAATGAGCAGTTCTTC. Residues: CASSIGRTAWNEQFF.

The rearrangement uses TRBV28 and TRBJ1-2, with 10 bases aligning to TRBD1. Trimming removed 3 bases from V and 7 bases from J; junction bases left unmatched: 14. The CDR3 consists of 17 residues. CDR1 is MDHEN, CDR2 SYDVKM, per germline. This chain's CDR3 is CASSFSTFLGTGAGYTF. In DNA form, the CDR3 reads TGTGCCAGCAGTTTTTCTACGTTTCTCGGGACAGGGGCTGGCTACACCTTC.

The V gene is TRBV5-1, the J gene TRBJ2-4; D not certain. Judging by the DNA end, TRBJ2-7 fits better; the J call may be wrong. The CDR3 has 14 amino acids. CDR1 SGHRS and CDR2 YFSETQ come from the germline V gene. The CDR3 loop reads CASSLDGPGYEQYF. The DNA for the CDR3 is TGCGCCAGCAGCCTGGACGGGCCCGGGTACGAGCAGTACTTC.

This clonotype was seen only a few times. This chain connects TRBV6-5 to TRBJ2-7; no clear D. With 5 bases removed from V and 3 bases from J, the gap between germline ends came to 14 bases. The CDR3 consists of 14 residues. CDR1 is MNHEY, CDR2 SVGAGI, per germline. In DNA, the CDR3 is TGTGCCAGCAGTAGTGTACAAGTAAACTACGAGCAGTACTTC. This encodes CASSSVQVNYEQYF.

The sample holds one count of this clonotype. The junction departs from germline at one end; a sequencing error may be responsible. V usage is TRBV7-9 and J usage is TRBJ2-6; a weak D match, TRBD1 (5 bases). The CDR3 is 15 amino acids. In germline, CDR1 is SEHNR, CDR2 FQNEAQ (reference sequence). The CDR3 is CASSLGYGGANLLTF. The CDR3 bases are TGTGCCAGCAGCTTAGGGTACGGTGGGGCCAACCTCCTGACTTTC.

This clonotype was detected a few times. The V gene is TRBV28, the J gene TRBJ2-7; 8 positions agree with TRBD2. This CDR3 contains 14 residues. Looked up from germline, CDR1 is MDHEN and CDR2 is SYDVKM. V dropped 6 bases and J dropped 1; count of bases not matched to a gene: 5. The CDR3 DNA reads TGTGCCAGCAGGGGCGGGGGGTCATCCTACGAGCAGTACTTC. Translated: CASRGGGSSYEQYF.

V usage is TRBV2 and J usage is TRBJ2-2; D not certain. V dropped 4 bases and J dropped 4 bases, with 7 bases sitting between them. CDR3 size: 13 residues. In germline, CDR1 is SNHLY, CDR2 FYNNEI. The CDR3, as DNA: TGTGCCAGCAGTGGGGCCGGCACCGGGGAGCTGTTTTTT. It specifies CASSGAGTGELFF.

The chain employs TRBV7-2 and TRBJ1-1; tentatively, D is TRBD1 (6 bases). The CDR3 runs 16 residues. V shed 5 bases and J shed 2 bases, with 18 bases lying between them. Per the germline V gene, CDR1 is SGHTA and CDR2 is FQGNSA. The CDR3 DNA follows: TGTGCCAGCAGCCACCCACGGGCAGGGGTAAACACTGAAGCTTTCTTT. Its protein product is CASSHPRAGVNTEAFF. The variable domain in full, completed from reference TRBV7-2 and TRBJ1-1, reads GAGVSQSPSNKVTEKGKDVELRCDPISGHTALYWYRQSLGQGLEFLIYFQGNSAPDKSGLPSDRFSAERTGGSVSTLTIQRTQQEDSAVYLCASSHPRAGVNTEAFFGQGTRLTVV.

This clonotype has a handful of counts. This sequence joins TRBV7-9 and TRBJ2-3; D is unclear. V lost 5 bases and J lost 0, with 9 bases in between. Germline V CDR1 and CDR2: SEHNR, FQNEAQ (reference sequence). This CDR3 is built from 14 residues. The CDR3: CASSQQASTDTQYF. Written as DNA, the CDR3 is TGTGCCAGCAGCCAGCAGGCTAGCACAGATACGCAGTATTTT.

This clonotype turned up a few times. The chain joins TRBV10-3 to TRBJ1-6; D call uncertain. This CDR3 spans 13 amino acids. V was trimmed by 5 bases and J by 6 bases, leaving 8 bases between them. CDR1 and CDR2 from the germline V gene are ENHRY and SYGVKD. Written as DNA, the CDR3 is TGTGCCATCAGTCCCCAGTTTAATTCACCCCTCCACTTT. It yields the protein CAISPQFNSPLHF.

The V call is TRBV20-1, the J call TRBJ2-7; TRBD1 matches at 8 bases. CDR1 and CDR2 (germline): DFQATT, SNEGSKA (reference sequence). V trimming: 0 bases; J trimming: 3 bases; junction bases outside the gene matches: 10. This CDR3 has 16 amino acids. The CDR3 region is CSARDLRTGNIYEQYF. The CDR3 bases are TGCAGTGCTAGAGATCTCAGGACAGGGAATATCTACGAGCAGTACTTC.

The rearrangement links TRBV5-1 to TRBJ1-2; D is perhaps TRBD1 (6 bases). Germline CDR1 SGHRS, CDR2 YFSETQ. V was cut by 3 bases and J by 8 bases, with 11 bases left in between. The CDR3 spans 12 residues. The CDR3 coding sequence is TGCGCCAGCAGCTCAAACAGGGACGGCTACACCTTC. Its translation: CASSSNRDGYTF. Supplemented by reference TRBV5-1 and TRBJ1-2, the full variable domain reads KAGVTQTPRYLIKTRGQQVTLSCSPISGHRSVSWYQQTPGQGLQFLFEYFSETQRNKGNFPGRFSGRQFSNSRSEMNVSTLELGDSALYLCASSSNRDGYTFGSGTRLTVV.

This clonotype has a handful of counts. The V gene is TRBV6-5, the J gene TRBJ1-4; 8 nucleotides line up with TRBD1. The V segment lost 0 bases and the J segment 13 bases; nucleotides outside the gene matches: 4. Germline loops: CDR1 MNHEY, CDR2 SVGAGI. This CDR3 comprises 13 residues. The CDR3: CASSYSAGGGLFF. CDR3 DNA: TGTGCCAGCAGTTACTCGGCAGGGGGCGGACTGTTTTTT.

This clonotype was observed a few times. This chain joins TRBV7-2 and TRBJ2-1; no definite D call. V lost 5 bases and J lost 0, with 11 bases in between. The CDR3 spans 15 residues. Germline V lookup: CDR1 SGHTA, CDR2 FQGNSA. The CDR3 sequence is CASSKQPSSYNEQFF. DNA for the CDR3: TGTGCCAGCAGCAAACAGCCGAGCTCCTACAATGAGCAGTTCTTC.

This clonotype is a singleton in its sample. The V gene is TRBV27, the J gene TRBJ2-3; 12 nucleotides line up with TRBD2. Per germline, CDR1 MNHEY and CDR2 SMNVEV (reference sequence). Trimming cost V 1 base and J 4 bases; bases outside gene matches: 6. This CDR3 contains 17 residues. As DNA, the CDR3 is TGTGCCAGCAGTTTATATCTAGCGGGGGGGATCTCAGATACGCAGTATTTT. It is translated as CASSLYLAGGISDTQYF.

This clonotype has a count of ten or more. The J gene is TRBJ2-5, the V gene TRBV5-6; 8 bases map to TRBD1. Germline V gene data show CDR1 as SGHDT and CDR2 as YYEEEE. V was pared by 0 bases and J by 5 bases, with 9 bases of the junction left unmatched. This CDR3 is 16 amino acids long. The CDR3 loop is CASSLAGQGARETQYF. Written as DNA, the CDR3 is TGTGCCAGCAGCTTGGCCGGGCAGGGGGCTCGGGAGACCCAGTACTTC.

The chain links TRBV5-1 to TRBJ2-1; the D gene is possibly TRBD2 (5 bases). Germline CDR1 reads SGHRS; CDR2 reads YFSETQ. The CDR3 extends over 14 amino acids. V was clipped by 7 bases and J by 6 bases, with 17 bases between them. The CDR3 region has the DNA TGCGCCAGCGGCGGTGGACTGGACTTCAATGAGCAGTTCTTC. Its protein is CASGGGLDFNEQFF.

This chain links TRBV12-3 or TRBV12-4 with TRBJ1-2; unclear D gene. The V gene lost 8 bases and the J gene lost 2 bases, with 9 bases spanning the gap. CDR3 length: 12 residues. The CDR3 DNA reads TGTGCCAGCGGGTATTCGAACTATGGCTACACCTTC. Protein: CASGYSNYGYTF.

This clonotype appeared once. DNA for the CDR3: TGTGCCAGCAGCACTAACCGGGACCCACAAGAGACCCAGTACTTC. This sequence encodes CASSTNRDPQETQYF. The chain has TRBV12-3 or TRBV12-4 and TRBJ2-5; D possibly matches TRBD1 or TRBD2 (5 bases each). CDR3 length: 15 amino acids. Trimming left V 6 bases short and J 2 bases short, with 16 bases between.

The chain couples TRBV5-1 to TRBJ2-2; perhaps D is TRBD1 or TRBD2 (5 bases each). Germline loops: CDR1 SGHRS, CDR2 YFSETQ. Trimming left V 4 bases short and J 0 bases short, with 13 bases between. This CDR3 is built from 16 residues. This chain's CDR3 is CASSRPGPTNTGELFF. Here the CDR3 DNA reads TGCGCCAGCAGCAGACCGGGACCTACGAACACCGGGGAGCTGTTTTTT.

The chain carries TRBV4-1 and TRBJ2-5; 8 bases are a match to TRBD1. The V and J ends lost 0 bases and 3 bases, in that order; junction bases with no gene match: 12. Germline assignment: CDR1 MGHRA and CDR2 YSYEKL. The CDR3 consists of 18 residues. The CDR3 loop is CASSQDMRLGQAKETQYF. CDR3 coding DNA: TGCGCCAGCAGCCAAGATATGAGACTGGGACAGGCGAAAGAGACCCAGTACTTC.

V usage is TRBV27 and J usage is TRBJ2-7, with D possibly being TRBD1 (6 bases). The germline V and J ends were trimmed by 6 bases and 1 base, with 16 bases remaining between them. Germline CDR1 and CDR2: MNHEY and SMNVEV (reference sequence). This CDR3 has 15 amino acids. CDR3 DNA: TGTGCCAGCAGAACCGGACCGGACAGTTCCTACGAGCAGTACTTC. As protein: CASRTGPDSSYEQYF.

The rearrangement joins TRBV12-3 or TRBV12-4 to TRBJ2-1; 10 bases fit TRBD2. This CDR3 spans 18 amino acids. V gave up 3 bases and J gave up 6 bases; unmatched junction bases: 14. CDR3 region: CASSFVPRLAGGLNEQFF. CDR3 sequence (DNA): TGTGCCAGCAGTTTCGTCCCAAGGTTAGCGGGGGGCCTCAATGAGCAGTTCTTC.

This clonotype was seen many times. The chain uses TRBV20-1 and TRBJ1-5; D call uncertain. The CDR3 has 16 residues. Germline V gene lookup returns CDR1 DFQATT and CDR2 SNEGSKA (reference sequence). V gave up 3 bases and J gave up 2 bases, with 17 bases separating them. The CDR3 region has the DNA TGCAGTGCTAGGGTGGAGGGATTATACGGCAATCAGCCCCAGCATTTT. Its translation: CSARVEGLYGNQPQHF.